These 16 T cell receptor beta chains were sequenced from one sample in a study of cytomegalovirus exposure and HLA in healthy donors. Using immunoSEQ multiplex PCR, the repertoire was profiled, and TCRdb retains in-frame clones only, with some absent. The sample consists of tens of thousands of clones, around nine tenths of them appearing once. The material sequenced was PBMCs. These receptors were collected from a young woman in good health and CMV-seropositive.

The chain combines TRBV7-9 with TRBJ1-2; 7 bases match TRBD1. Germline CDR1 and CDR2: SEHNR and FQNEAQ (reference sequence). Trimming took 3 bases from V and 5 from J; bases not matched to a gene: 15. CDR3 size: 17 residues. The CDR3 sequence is CASSLGRDSNDPYGYTF. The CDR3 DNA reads TGTGCCAGCAGCTTGGGACGGGACAGTAACGATCCTTATGGCTACACCTTC.

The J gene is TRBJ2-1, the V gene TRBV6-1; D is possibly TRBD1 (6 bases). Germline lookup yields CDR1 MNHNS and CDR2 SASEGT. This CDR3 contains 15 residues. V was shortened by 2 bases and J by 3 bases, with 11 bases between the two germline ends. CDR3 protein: CASSEPRGGYNEQFF. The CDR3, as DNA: TGTGCCAGCAGTGAACCTAGAGGGGGCTACAATGAGCAGTTCTTC.

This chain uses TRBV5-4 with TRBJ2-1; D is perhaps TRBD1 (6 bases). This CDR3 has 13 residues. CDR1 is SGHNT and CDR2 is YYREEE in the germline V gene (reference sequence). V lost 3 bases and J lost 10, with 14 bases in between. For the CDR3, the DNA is TGTGCCAGCAGCTCTGATTCCGGGACAGAGCAGTTCTTC. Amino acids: CASSSDSGTEQFF.

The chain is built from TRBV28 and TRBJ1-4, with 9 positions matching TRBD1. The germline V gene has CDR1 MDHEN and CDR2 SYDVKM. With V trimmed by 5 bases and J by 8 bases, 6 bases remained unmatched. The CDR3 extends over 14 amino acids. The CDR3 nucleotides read TGTGCCAGCAGTACACAGGGGGCCTGGGAAAAACTGTTTTTT. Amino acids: CASSTQGAWEKLFF.

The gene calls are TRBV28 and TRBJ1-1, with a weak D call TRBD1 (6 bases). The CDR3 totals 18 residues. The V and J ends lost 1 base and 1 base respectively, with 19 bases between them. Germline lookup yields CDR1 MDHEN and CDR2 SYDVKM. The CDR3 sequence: CASSLSPPGQGKNTEAFF. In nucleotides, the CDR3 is TGTGCCAGCAGTTTATCCCCCCCGGGGCAGGGGAAGAACACTGAAGCTTTCTTT.

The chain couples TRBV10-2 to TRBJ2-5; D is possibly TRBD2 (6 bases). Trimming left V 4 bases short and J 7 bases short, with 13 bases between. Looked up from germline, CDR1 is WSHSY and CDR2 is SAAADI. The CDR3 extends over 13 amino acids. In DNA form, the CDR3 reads TGCGCCAGCAGTGCTGGGACTGCCGGGACCCAGTACTTC. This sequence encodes CASSAGTAGTQYF.

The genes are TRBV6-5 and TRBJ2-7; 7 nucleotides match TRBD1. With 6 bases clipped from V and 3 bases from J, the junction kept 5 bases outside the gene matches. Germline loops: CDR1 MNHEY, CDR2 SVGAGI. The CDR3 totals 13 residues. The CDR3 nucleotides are TGTGCCAGCAGCCAACAGGGGATCTACGAGCAGTACTTC. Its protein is CASSQQGIYEQYF.

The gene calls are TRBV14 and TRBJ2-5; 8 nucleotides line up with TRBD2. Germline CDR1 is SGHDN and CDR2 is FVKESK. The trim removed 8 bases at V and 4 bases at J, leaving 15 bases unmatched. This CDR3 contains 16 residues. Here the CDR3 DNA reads TGTGCCAGCTCGACCGGGACTAGGTCGATCGGAGAGACCCAGTACTTC. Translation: CASSTGTRSIGETQYF.

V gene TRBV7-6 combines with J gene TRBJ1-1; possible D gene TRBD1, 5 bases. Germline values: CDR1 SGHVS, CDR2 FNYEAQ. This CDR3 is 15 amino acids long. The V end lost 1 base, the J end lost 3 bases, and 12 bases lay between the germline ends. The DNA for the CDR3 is TGTGCCAGCAGCTTAGGTAAAGCAGGGTACACTGAAGCTTTCTTT. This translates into CASSLGKAGYTEAFF.

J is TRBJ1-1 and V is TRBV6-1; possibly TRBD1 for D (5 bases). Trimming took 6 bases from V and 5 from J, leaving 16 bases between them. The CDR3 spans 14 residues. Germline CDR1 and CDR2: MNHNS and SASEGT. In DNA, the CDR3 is TGTGCCAGCAGCTTGATTGGGGGAGGGACTGAAGCTTTCTTT. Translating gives CASSLIGGGTEAFF.

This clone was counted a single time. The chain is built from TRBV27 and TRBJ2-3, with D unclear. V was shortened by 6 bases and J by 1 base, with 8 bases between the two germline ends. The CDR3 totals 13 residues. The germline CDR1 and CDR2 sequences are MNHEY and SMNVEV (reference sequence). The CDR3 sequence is CASRPQGTDTQYF. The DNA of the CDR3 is TGTGCCAGCAGACCCCAGGGCACAGATACGCAGTATTTT.

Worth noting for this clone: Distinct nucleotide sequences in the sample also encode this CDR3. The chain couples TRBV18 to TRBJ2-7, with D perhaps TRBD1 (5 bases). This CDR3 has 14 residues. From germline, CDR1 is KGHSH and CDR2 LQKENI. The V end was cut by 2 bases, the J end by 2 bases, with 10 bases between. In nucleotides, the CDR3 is TGTGCCAGCTCACCAGGGCAGGGTGCCTACGAGCAGTACTTC. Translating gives CASSPGQGAYEQYF.

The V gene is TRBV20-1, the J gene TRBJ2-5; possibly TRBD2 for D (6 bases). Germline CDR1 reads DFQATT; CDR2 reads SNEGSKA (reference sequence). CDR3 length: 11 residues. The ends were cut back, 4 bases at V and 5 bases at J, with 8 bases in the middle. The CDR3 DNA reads TGCAGTGCTATCGGGACTGAGACCCAGTACTTC. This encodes CSAIGTETQYF.

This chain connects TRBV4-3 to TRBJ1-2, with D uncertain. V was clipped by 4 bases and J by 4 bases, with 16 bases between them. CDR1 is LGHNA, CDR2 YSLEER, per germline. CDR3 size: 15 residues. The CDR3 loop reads CASSRGVDRFYGYTF. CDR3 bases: TGCGCCAGCAGCCGGGGAGTAGATCGATTCTATGGCTACACCTTC.

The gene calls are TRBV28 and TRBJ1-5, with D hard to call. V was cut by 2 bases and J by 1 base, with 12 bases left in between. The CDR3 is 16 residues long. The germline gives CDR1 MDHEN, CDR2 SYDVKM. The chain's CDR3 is CASSLMRGLSNQPQHF. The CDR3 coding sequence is TGTGCCAGCAGTTTAATGCGGGGTCTGAGCAATCAGCCCCAGCATTTT.

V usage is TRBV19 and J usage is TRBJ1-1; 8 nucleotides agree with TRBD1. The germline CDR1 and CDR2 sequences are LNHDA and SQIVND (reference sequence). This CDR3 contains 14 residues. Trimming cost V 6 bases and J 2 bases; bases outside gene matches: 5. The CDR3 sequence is CASRIQGANTEAFF. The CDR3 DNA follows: TGTGCCAGTAGAATTCAGGGGGCAAACACTGAAGCTTTCTTT.